This T cell receptor beta chain was sequenced in a study of CD8+CD57+ T cells in acquired aplastic anemia. The use of genomic DNA as template underpinned the TCR beta VDJ and CDR3 profiling. TCRdb reanalysed the reads using MiXCR and keeps one entry per CDR3 protein. Here the sample spans about 98,000 distinct CDR3 sequences, around 70% being singletons. Patients selected for sequencing had displayed CD8+CD57+ cell expansion by flow cytometry. Patients had undergone no therapy by the time their blood was sampled. Germline CDR1 and CDR2: KGHDR and SFDVKD. This CDR3 comprises 12 residues. V dropped 6 bases and J dropped 9 bases, with 12 bases sitting between them.

The genes are TRBV24-1 and TRBJ2-3, with D perhaps TRBD2 (6 bases). The sequence came from a human donor with aplastic anemia. What was sequenced was sorted CD4+, CD8+, or CD8+CD57+ T cells (not recorded which) from PBMCs. The CDR3, as DNA: TGTGCCACCAGTCAGGAGGGGATCACGCAGTATTTT. Protein: CATSQEGITQYF.